This TCR beta chain was documented in a study of T cell responses to AZD1222 COVID-19 vaccine. Whole-study findings and limits: The breadth and depth of Spike-specific TCRs increased once two AZD1222 doses had been given. Unmutated variant regions are reportedly targeted by nearly half of spike-specific TCRs. Donors were mostly white British, more females; clonal diversity possibly underestimated.

This CDR3 is built from 15 residues. The V gene end was trimmed by 2 bases and the J gene end by 5 bases; junction bases not matched to a gene: 5. Germline values: CDR1 MNHEY, CDR2 SVGAGI. Clones were sequenced by immunoSEQ multiplex PCR, and TCRdb holds only the in-frame ones, with some missing. The sample records some 120,000 clones, about 90% being singletons. Of note for this clone: What it binds is not known.

This specimen consisted of peripheral blood, obtained on day 0 of MenACWY control vaccination. This chain links TRBV6-5 with TRBJ1-5, with 8 positions matching TRBD1. The TCR was taken from an adult in good health. The CDR3 loop is CASSYTTGGDQPQHF. For the CDR3, the DNA is TGTGCCAGCAGTTACACCACAGGGGGAGATCAGCCCCAGCATTTT.